The table lists the clone carrying this TCR beta chain with a few counts. Likely a read error: the CDR3 ends without its conserved phenylalanine or tryptophan. The PCR had 60 Vbeta and 13 Jbeta primers. TCRdb keeps only in-frame clones here, not all; method: immunoSEQ multiplex PCR. In the table there are about 150,000 clones, more than 9.5% of which are singletons. This sample stems from a study of cytomegalovirus exposure and HLA in healthy donors. From germline, CDR1 is SGHDT and CDR2 YYEEEE. The length of the CDR3 is 14 residues. V dropped 5 bases and J dropped 5 bases, with 16 bases sitting between them.

Sequenced sample: PBMCs. The clonotype originates from a man over 45 in good health and CMV-seronegative. The chain has TRBV5-6 and TRBJ1-1, with D perhaps TRBD1 (5 bases). The CDR3 loop reads CASRRSQGVTEAFV. The CDR3 DNA follows: TGTGCCAGCAGAAGAAGCCAGGGTGTAACTGAAGCTTTCGTT.